Presented here are 25 T cell receptor beta chains from one specimen sequenced in a study of beta chain features in type 1 diabetes (dated by TCRdb to about 2018). Results and caveats for the whole study, not just this receptor: In all four CD4+ subsets, TCRB CDR3 length was moderately but significantly shorter in type 1 diabetes patients.

No antigen has been assigned to these receptors. Preparation of the library involved the immunoSEQ multiplex PCR assay. The High Capacity cDNA Reverse Transcription Kit was used to reverse transcribe all of the isolated RNA, meaning that expressed TCRB transcripts were what got sequenced. The immuneACCESS repertoire file appears here via TCRdb, limited to in-frame rearrangements. These files lack a portion of the clones; in checked studies, under half of the deficit traces to unresolved V genes, and the cause of the others is not known. Within this sample are approximately 600,000 clones, with roughly an eighth of them counted one time only. The ten largest clones capture around 0.12% of the sample. Sequenced sample: naive CD4+ T cells from blood. In the paper's terms, the cell subset or site label means: true naive CD4+ T cells. These receptor sequences come from a young man with type 1 diabetes.

The chain recombines TRBV6-5 with TRBJ2-7, with D possibly TRBD2 on 6 matching bases. The CDR3 covers 13 residues. Germline lookup yields CDR1 MNHEY and CDR2 SVGAGI. Trimming left V 6 bases short and J 0 bases short, with 9 bases between. The CDR3 region has the DNA TGTGCCAGCAGCCCGGGAGTCTCCTACGAGCAGTACTTC. Translated, it gives CASSPGVSYEQYF.

The chain joins TRBV30 to TRBJ2-3; no clear D. The CDR3 is made up of 13 amino acids. The germline V gene has CDR1 GTSNPN and CDR2 SVGIG (reference sequence). The germline V and J ends were trimmed by 4 bases and 7 bases, with 15 bases remaining between them. The DNA for the CDR3 is TGTGCCTGGAATAATTTAGTGGGGAATACGCAGTATTTT. This gives the protein CAWNNLVGNTQYF.

This clone has a count of ten or more. Within the sample, other DNA sequences also encode this same CDR3. The chain recombines TRBV28 with TRBJ2-7; no definite D call. Trimming left V 8 bases short and J 4 bases short, with 3 bases between. The CDR3 is 9 amino acids. Germline V gives CDR1 MDHEN, CDR2 SYDVKM. The DNA of the CDR3 is TGTGCCAGCGGGTACGAGCAGTACTTC. Amino acids: CASGYEQYF.

The CDR3 sequence is CASSLSKGGGRPDGYTF. For the CDR3, the DNA is TGTGCCAGCAGCTTATCAAAAGGCGGGGGAAGGCCTGATGGCTACACCTTC. The genes are TRBV7-6 and TRBJ1-2; tentatively, D is TRBD1 (5 bases). The germline gives CDR1 SGHVS, CDR2 FNYEAQ. V lost 2 bases to trimming and J lost 6 bases, with 22 bases between them. The CDR3 is 17 amino acids.

This sequence joins TRBV2 and TRBJ2-2; D might be TRBD2 (5 bases). The V end lost 7 bases, the J end lost 3 bases, and 15 bases lay between the germline ends. This CDR3 is built from 15 residues. The germline V gene has CDR1 SNHLY and CDR2 FYNNEI. The chain's CDR3 is CASKKLSSDTGELFF. CDR3 in DNA: TGTGCCAGCAAAAAACTAAGTAGCGACACCGGGGAGCTGTTTTTT.

This clone has just a few counts. The chain joins TRBV30 to TRBJ2-7; 10 nucleotides agree with TRBD2. CDR3 length equals 15 residues. Germline V lookup: CDR1 GTSNPN, CDR2 SVGIG (reference sequence). V shed 6 bases and J 2 bases; nucleotides not matched to a gene: 10. As DNA, the CDR3 is TGTGCCTGTGCGGGCAAGCGGGGGGGACCCTACGAGCAGTACTTC. This translates into CACAGKRGGPYEQYF.

The rearrangement joins TRBV28 to TRBJ2-7, with TRBD1 matching over 7 bases. This CDR3 comprises 12 residues. Germline V gene data show CDR1 as MDHEN and CDR2 as SYDVKM. V lost 5 bases, J lost 4 bases, and 2 bases stayed unmatched. This CDR3 reads CASSGGQYEQYF. In DNA, the CDR3 is TGTGCCAGCAGTGGGGGACAGTACGAGCAGTACTTC. Drawing the rest from reference TRBV28 and TRBJ2-7, the complete variable domain is DVKVTQSSRYLVKRTGEKVFLECVQDMDHENMFWYRQDPGLGLRLIYFSYDVKMKEKGDIPEGYSVSREKKERFSLILESASTNQTSMYLCASSGGQYEQYFGPGTRLTVT.

The table lists this clone with a few counts. The V and J genes are TRBV29-1 and TRBJ2-5; 12 positions match TRBD2. CDR3 length equals 14 residues. V gave up 8 bases and J gave up 10 bases; unmatched junction bases: 14. Germline loops: CDR1 SQVTM, CDR2 ANQGSEA. CDR3 residues: CSTLGLAGTQDQYF. CDR3 DNA sequence: TGCAGCACCCTAGGACTAGCGGGGACTCAGGACCAGTACTTC.

The J gene is TRBJ2-3, the V gene TRBV4-3; 7 positions agree with TRBD1. The ends lost 2 bases at V and 6 bases at J; junction bases unmatched: 11. The CDR3 loop spans 16 amino acids. Germline CDR1 LGHNA, CDR2 YSLEER. The CDR3, as DNA: TGCGCCAGCAGCCAAAGGGGGCCTCCGGGCCCGGATACGCAGTATTTT. Its translation is CASSQRGPPGPDTQYF.

There are a few counts of this clone. The rearrangement joins TRBV29-1 to TRBJ1-1; 7 bases line up with TRBD1. V was clipped by 5 bases and J by 10 bases; unmatched bases: 7. CDR3 size: 11 residues. The germline V gene encodes CDR1 SQVTM and CDR2 ANQGSEA. CDR3 nucleotides: TGCAGCGTTACAGGGGTAGGGGGAGCTTTCTTT. As protein: CSVTGVGGAFF.

The chain couples TRBV9 to TRBJ2-7; 7 nucleotides line up with TRBD1. V lost 6 bases, J lost 3 bases, and 9 bases stayed unmatched. Germline assignment: CDR1 SGDLS and CDR2 YYNGEE. This CDR3 has 14 residues. In nucleotides, the CDR3 is TGTGCCAGCAATAGGGGGCAGAGAGACTACGAGCAGTACTTC. Translation: CASNRGQRDYEQYF.

The CDR3 sequence: CASSQGTGESNGQPQHF. CDR3 nucleotides: TGTGCCAGCAGCCAAGGGACAGGGGAAAGTAACGGTCAGCCCCAGCATTTT. This chain links TRBV4-2 with TRBJ1-5, with 9 bases fitting TRBD1. The V gene end was trimmed by 1 base and the J gene end by 6 bases; junction bases not matched to a gene: 10. This CDR3 comprises 17 residues. Germline V CDR1 and CDR2: LGHNA, YNFKEQ.

The chain uses TRBV27 and TRBJ2-7, with no clear D. The germline gives CDR1 MNHEY, CDR2 SMNVEV (reference sequence). Trimming took 4 bases from V and 6 from J, leaving 10 bases between them. This CDR3 is built from 12 residues. CDR3 region: CASSSFPGEQYF. The CDR3 DNA follows: TGTGCCAGCAGTTCCTTCCCGGGCGAGCAGTACTTC.

The chain uses TRBV7-2 and TRBJ2-7; tentatively, D is TRBD1 (6 bases). CDR1 is SGHTA and CDR2 is FQGNSA in the germline V gene. Trimming removed 2 bases at V and 3 bases at J, with 11 bases between. The CDR3 is made up of 14 amino acids. The CDR3 spells CASSLTGTNYEQYF. The CDR3 DNA is TGTGCCAGCAGCTTAACCGGGACAAACTACGAGCAGTACTTC.

This clone was found a few times. The J gene is TRBJ1-1, the V gene TRBV18; D perhaps matches TRBD1 (5 bases). This CDR3 is 16 amino acids long. Trimming removed 2 bases at V and 3 bases at J, with 16 bases between. CDR1 KGHSH and CDR2 LQKENI come from the germline V gene. The CDR3 spells CASSPWVRRDDTEAFF. CDR3 coding DNA: TGTGCCAGCTCACCATGGGTTCGCAGGGACGACACTGAAGCTTTCTTT. The variable domain in full, with the rest retrieved from reference TRBV18 and TRBJ1-1, is NAGVMQNPRHLVRRRGQEARLRCSPMKGHSHVYWYRQLPEEGLKFMVYLQKENIIDESGMPKERFSAEFPKEGPSILRIQQVVRGDSAAYFCASSPWVRRDDTEAFFGQGTRLTVV.

This clone was seen more than once but under ten times. The chain couples TRBV27 to TRBJ1-6, with 8 bases identical to TRBD1. The V and J ends lost 2 bases and 10 bases, in that order; junction bases with no gene match: 4. Germline loops: CDR1 MNHEY, CDR2 SMNVEV (reference sequence). This CDR3 spans 14 amino acids. CDR3 sequence: CASSLEPGGSPLHF. The CDR3 bases are TGTGCCAGCAGTTTAGAGCCAGGGGGCTCACCCCTCCACTTT.

This clone was found a few times. The chain carries TRBV29-1 and TRBJ1-2, with 8 bases matching TRBD1. V was pared by 7 bases and J by 3 bases, with 4 bases of the junction left unmatched. Germline V gives CDR1 SQVTM, CDR2 ANQGSEA. The CDR3 length is 12 residues. CDR3 DNA sequence: TGCAGCGGGACGGGACAGGACTATGGCTACACCTTC. Translation gives CSGTGQDYGYTF.

The V call is TRBV11-2, the J call TRBJ2-3; no definite D call. Germline V lookup: CDR1 SGHAT, CDR2 FQNNGV. Deletions cut 1 base from V and 5 bases from J, with 7 bases between. This CDR3 has 13 residues. The CDR3 coding sequence is TGTGCCAGCAGCTTAGGAGGTTTAGATACGCAGTATTTT. Its protein is CASSLGGLDTQYF.

The chain links TRBV10-3 to TRBJ1-2; D gene unclear. Germline CDR1 and CDR2: ENHRY and SYGVKD. CDR3 size: 12 residues. Trimming took 0 bases from V and 6 from J, leaving 5 bases between them. CDR3 coding DNA: TGTGCCATCAGTGAGTCCGACCATGGCTACACCTTC. The encoded protein is CAISESDHGYTF.

This clone was counted a few times. This chain uses TRBV7-9 with TRBJ2-7; possibly TRBD1 or TRBD2 for D (7 bases each). The germline CDR1 and CDR2 sequences are SEHNR and FQNEAQ (reference sequence). This CDR3 region has 13 residues. V was cut by 3 bases and J by 5 bases, with 11 bases left in between. The CDR3 sequence: CASSLGGTDEQYF. CDR3 bases: TGTGCCAGCAGCTTGGGAGGGACAGACGAGCAGTACTTC. The full variable domain, in which reference TRBV7-9 and TRBJ2-7 provide the parts outside the CDR3, is DTGVSQNPRHKITKRGQNVTFRCDPISEHNRLYWYRQTLGQGPEFLTYFQNEAQLEKSRLLSDRFSAERPKGSFSTLEIQRTEQGDSAMYLCASSLGGTDEQYFGPGTRLTVT.

The chain is built from TRBV20-1 and TRBJ1-1; D perhaps matches TRBD1 (5 bases). There are 11 residues in the CDR3. Germline V gives CDR1 DFQATT, CDR2 SNEGSKA (reference sequence). Trimming left V 6 bases short and J 4 bases short, with 9 bases between. CDR3 in amino acids: CSARQSTEAFF. As DNA, the CDR3 is TGCAGTGCAAGACAGTCCACTGAAGCTTTCTTT.

There are a few counts of this clone. V and J are TRBV7-2 and TRBJ2-1; 8 bases line up with TRBD1. Germline lookup yields CDR1 SGHTA and CDR2 FQGNSA. V dropped 5 bases and J dropped 4; count of bases not matched to a gene: 13. The CDR3 sequence is 17 residues long. This CDR3 is CASSQALTGDLYNEQFF. CDR3 in DNA: TGTGCCAGCAGCCAAGCCCTGACAGGGGACCTATACAATGAGCAGTTCTTC. The variable domain in full, with the rest retrieved from reference TRBV7-2 and TRBJ2-1, is GAGVSQSPSNKVTEKGKDVELRCDPISGHTALYWYRQSLGQGLEFLIYFQGNSAPDKSGLPSDRFSAERTGGSVSTLTIQRTQQEDSAVYLCASSQALTGDLYNEQFFGPGTRLTVL.

The chain has TRBV5-4 and TRBJ1-1; D unclear. The germline gives CDR1 SGHNT, CDR2 YYREEE (reference sequence). CDR3 length equals 12 residues. Trimming shortened V by 2 bases and J by 6 bases, and 8 bases separated the two germline ends. CDR3 in DNA: TGTGCCAGCAGCTTCAATGAAGCTGAAGCTTTCTTT. Amino acids: CASSFNEAEAFF.

This clone was observed a few times. The V gene is TRBV5-1, the J gene TRBJ1-2; D ambiguous. The germline V gene encodes CDR1 SGHRS and CDR2 YFSETQ. V dropped 1 base and J dropped 0 bases, with 10 bases sitting between them. There are 15 residues in the CDR3. For the CDR3, the DNA is TGCGCCAGCAGCTTGAACACAGTTACTAACTATGGCTACACCTTC. Translation gives CASSLNTVTNYGYTF.

This chain joins TRBV10-3 and TRBJ2-3; possibly TRBD2 for D (5 bases). The V end was cut by 7 bases, the J end by 2 bases, with 7 bases between. Germline V gene sequence: CDR1 ENHRY, CDR2 SYGVKD. The CDR3 spans 12 residues. The CDR3 loop is CAINGNTDTQYF. The CDR3 nucleotides are TGTGCCATCAACGGGAACACAGATACGCAGTATTTT.